Listed here are 25 T cell receptor beta chains from one sample, sequenced in a study of Tregs in tolerant kidney transplant recipients. Produced via immunoSEQ multiplex PCR; TCRdb's table is partial and in-frame only. This table has some 71,000 clones, around nine tenths appearing once. The sequencing used CD4+ T cells from blood, collected before the transplant. These receptors came from a human donor who received a combined kidney and bone marrow transplant.

The genes are TRBV7-2 and TRBJ1-2; no firm D call. This CDR3 region has 13 residues. V was trimmed by 3 bases and J by 7 bases, leaving 12 bases between them. CDR1 is SGHTA and CDR2 is FQGNSA in the germline V gene. This CDR3 reads CASSFSREGGYTF. DNA for the CDR3: TGTGCCAGCAGCTTTAGCCGGGAAGGTGGCTACACCTTC.

The CDR3 nucleotides are TGTGCCAGCAGCTTGAGGCACTTATCCTACGAGCAGTACTTC. This gives the protein CASSLRHLSYEQYF. This sequence joins TRBV7-6 and TRBJ2-7, with no clear D. Germline V gene lookup returns CDR1 SGHVS and CDR2 FNYEAQ. The V gene lost 3 bases and the J gene lost 1 base, with 10 bases spanning the gap. CDR3 length equals 14 residues.

The rearrangement links TRBV2 to TRBJ1-1; D possibly corresponds to TRBD1 (5 bases). The CDR3 covers 14 residues. Germline V gives CDR1 SNHLY, CDR2 FYNNEI. The V end lost 3 bases, the J end lost 1 base, and 9 bases lay between the germline ends. The DNA of the CDR3 is TGTGCCAGCAGTGAGTGGACAACGAACACTGAAGCTTTCTTT. Translation: CASSEWTTNTEAFF.

The rearrangement uses TRBV18 and TRBJ1-4; 11 nucleotides agree with TRBD1. CDR1 is KGHSH, CDR2 LQKENI, per germline. V dropped 6 bases and J dropped 8; count of bases not matched to a gene: 5. The CDR3 length is 14 residues. CDR3: CASSPGQGDEKLFF. CDR3 DNA sequence: TGTGCCAGCTCGCCGGGACAGGGGGACGAAAAACTGTTTTTT.

The V and J genes are TRBV27 and TRBJ2-7, with a weak D call TRBD1 (5 bases). The ends were cut back, 2 bases at V and 4 bases at J, with 12 bases in the middle. This CDR3 region has 14 residues. Germline loops: CDR1 MNHEY, CDR2 SMNVEV (reference sequence). DNA for the CDR3: TGTGCCAGCAGTTTACGACAGTTCGGTTACGAGCAGTACTTC. It encodes CASSLRQFGYEQYF.

The chain has TRBV18 and TRBJ2-2; 10 bases are shared with TRBD2. The CDR3 is 18 residues long. Germline-derived CDR1 and CDR2 are KGHSH and LQKENI. V trimming: 1 base; J trimming: 6 bases; junction bases outside the gene matches: 11. CDR3 loop: CASSPRDLAGEGSGELFF. The CDR3 nucleotides read TGTGCCAGCTCACCACGGGATCTAGCGGGAGAGGGATCCGGGGAGCTGTTTTTT.

The chain couples TRBV9 to TRBJ1-4; D not certain. V was clipped by 4 bases and J by 9 bases, with 16 bases between them. CDR1 is SGDLS and CDR2 is YYNGEE in the germline V gene. The CDR3 runs 14 residues. In DNA form, the CDR3 reads TGTGCCAGCAGCCCCCACTTAAACGCCCAAAAACTGTTTTTT. This encodes CASSPHLNAQKLFF.

This chain uses TRBV6-5 with TRBJ2-7, with 13 bases aligning to TRBD2. The CDR3 runs 16 residues. CDR1 and CDR2 from the germline V gene are MNHEY and SVGAGI. The V gene end was trimmed by 4 bases and the J gene end by 4 bases; junction bases not matched to a gene: 7. CDR3 in amino acids: CASSSPRTSGRYEQYF. The CDR3 DNA is TGTGCCAGCAGTTCACCTCGGACTAGCGGGAGATACGAGCAGTACTTC.

The chain employs TRBV28 and TRBJ1-2, with 10 bases fitting TRBD1. CDR1 MDHEN and CDR2 SYDVKM come from the germline V gene. CDR3 length equals 13 residues. V shed 3 bases and J 5 bases; nucleotides not matched to a gene: 0. The CDR3 sequence is CASSLGQGYGYTF. The CDR3 region has the DNA TGTGCCAGCAGTTTGGGACAGGGGTATGGCTACACCTTC.

This chain connects TRBV18 to TRBJ2-2, with unresolved D. Trimming took 0 bases from V and 1 from J, leaving 6 bases between them. The CDR3 extends over 15 amino acids. The germline CDR1 and CDR2 sequences are KGHSH and LQKENI. Here the CDR3 reads CASSPPRQNTGELFF. DNA of the CDR3: TGTGCCAGCTCACCACCTCGACAGAACACCGGGGAGCTGTTTTTT. Using reference TRBV18 and TRBJ2-2 for the parts outside the CDR3, the full variable domain is NAGVMQNPRHLVRRRGQEARLRCSPMKGHSHVYWYRQLPEEGLKFMVYLQKENIIDESGMPKERFSAEFPKEGPSILRIQQVVRGDSAAYFCASSPPRQNTGELFFGEGSRLTVL.

This clone was counted between two and nine times. The chain uses TRBV10-3 and TRBJ1-5, with no clear D. In germline, CDR1 is ENHRY, CDR2 SYGVKD. V dropped 6 bases and J dropped 3 bases, with 9 bases sitting between them. CDR3 length equals 13 residues. The CDR3 nucleotides read TGTGCCATCAGCACGGAGTCCAATCAGCCCCAGCATTTT. It yields the protein CAISTESNQPQHF.

The CDR3 DNA is TGTGCCAGCAGCGTAGGATCCCTCGCGGGAGGCGGGGAAACGCAGTATTTT. As protein: CASSVGSLAGGGETQYF. The rearrangement uses TRBV9 and TRBJ2-3; 8 nucleotides agree with TRBD2. V lost 0 bases, J lost 9 bases, and 15 bases stayed unmatched. CDR1 and CDR2 (germline): SGDLS, YYNGEE. This CDR3 is 17 amino acids long.

This chain links TRBV19 with TRBJ2-2, with 9 positions matching TRBD1. Germline CDR1 LNHDA, CDR2 SQIVND (reference sequence). V lost 6 bases, J lost 5 bases, and 7 bases stayed unmatched. The CDR3 has 15 residues. CDR3 loop: CASRPGQGVTGELFF. In nucleotides, the CDR3 is TGTGCCAGTAGACCGGGACAGGGAGTTACCGGGGAGCTGTTTTTT.

This clone was detected only once. The J gene is TRBJ2-5, the V gene TRBV11-2; the D gene is possibly TRBD1 (6 bases). Germline values: CDR1 SGHAT, CDR2 FQNNGV. The CDR3 length is 15 residues. Trimming removed 1 base from V and 5 bases from J, with 14 bases in between. The CDR3 spells CASSLVGAKGETQYF. The CDR3 nucleotides read TGTGCCAGCAGCTTAGTGGGGGCCAAGGGGGAGACCCAGTACTTC. The complete variable domain, with remaining parts taken from reference TRBV11-2 and TRBJ2-5, reads EAGVAQSPRYKIIEKRQSVAFWCNPISGHATLYWYQQILGQGPKLLIQFQNNGVVDDSQLPKDRFSAERLKGVDSTLKIQPAKLEDSAVYLCASSLVGAKGETQYFGPGTRLLVL.

V and J are TRBV27 and TRBJ2-5; a weak D match, TRBD2 (7 bases). This CDR3 has 20 residues. V lost 2 bases and J 8 bases, leaving 33 bases between the germline ends. Germline V gene sequence: CDR1 MNHEY, CDR2 SMNVEV (reference sequence). The CDR3 bases are TGTGCCAGCAGTTTAGATTCCCTCGGGACACCTCGTCAGCGGGGACACACCCAGTACTTC. This gives the protein CASSLDSLGTPRQRGHTQYF.

V usage is TRBV7-3 and J usage is TRBJ2-5; no reliable D call. This CDR3 region has 13 residues. V lost 5 bases, J lost 0 bases, and 7 bases lay in between. Per the germline V gene, CDR1 is SGHTA and CDR2 is FQGTGA. The CDR3 sequence: CASSLVDQETQYF. The DNA of the CDR3 is TGTGCCAGCAGCCTAGTTGACCAAGAGACCCAGTACTTC.

The genes are TRBV19 and TRBJ1-4, with 8 bases that match TRBD1. This CDR3 comprises 14 residues. Trimming at V came to 7 bases and at J to 0 bases, leaving 1 base not matched to a gene. Germline assignment: CDR1 LNHDA and CDR2 SQIVND (reference sequence). The CDR3 nucleotides are TGTGCCAGTATGGACAGGGCAACTAATGAAAAACTGTTTTTT. This codes for CASMDRATNEKLFF.

This clone was recorded only once. V and J are TRBV6-1 and TRBJ2-2; D perhaps matches TRBD2 (6 bases). The CDR3 totals 14 residues. Between the trimmed V and J ends, which lost 4 bases and 3 bases, there was a span of 9 bases. The germline V gene has CDR1 MNHNS and CDR2 SASEGT. The DNA for the CDR3 is TGTGCCAGCAGTGTAACGGGGGACACCGGGGAGCTGTTTTTT. This gives the protein CASSVTGDTGELFF.

This clone was seen only a few times. The chain carries TRBV28 and TRBJ2-1; D unclear. This CDR3 contains 13 residues. Per the germline V gene, CDR1 is MDHEN and CDR2 is SYDVKM. Between the trimmed V and J ends, which lost 6 bases and 6 bases, there was a span of 12 bases. The CDR3 nucleotides read TGTGCCAGCAGAGGTCTAGGCTTCAATGAGCAGTTCTTC. As protein: CASRGLGFNEQFF.

The V gene is TRBV29-1, the J gene TRBJ2-5; TRBD1 might be the D (7 bases). Germline V gene data show CDR1 as SQVTM and CDR2 as ANQGSEA. The CDR3 is 13 amino acids. V lost 7 bases and J lost 5, with 17 bases in between. CDR3 loop: CSERRGRGETQYF. CDR3 in DNA: TGCAGCGAACGGAGGGGGCGCGGGGAGACCCAGTACTTC.

This clone appeared a few times. The V and J genes are TRBV2 and TRBJ2-1; 16 bases align to TRBD2. Trimming took 7 bases from V and 7 from J; bases not matched to a gene: 7. The CDR3 consists of 16 residues. Germline CDR1 reads SNHLY; CDR2 reads FYNNEI. The CDR3 region has the DNA TGTGCCAGCACCGGGACTAGCGGGAGGGAAGTGAATGAGCAGTTCTTC. It specifies CASTGTSGREVNEQFF.

V gene TRBV10-3 combines with J gene TRBJ2-7; D might be TRBD2 (5 bases). The CDR3 loop spans 14 amino acids. Germline CDR1 is ENHRY and CDR2 is SYGVKD. The V end lost 6 bases, the J end lost 6 bases, and 18 bases lay between the germline ends. CDR3 DNA sequence: TGTGCCATCAGCCAACTAGAATTATCGGGCGAGCAGTACTTC. Residues: CAISQLELSGEQYF.

This clone was detected a few times. CDR3 nucleotides: TGTGCCAGCAGCTTCCACCGGGACAGGGGTACCTACGAGCAGTACTTC. Its translation is CASSFHRDRGTYEQYF. This chain links TRBV7-9 with TRBJ2-7; TRBD1 matches at 10 bases. The CDR3 consists of 16 residues. Per germline, CDR1 SEHNR and CDR2 FQNEAQ (reference sequence). V lost 3 bases, J lost 2 bases, and 7 bases stayed unmatched.

The genes are TRBV10-3 and TRBJ1-4; 9 positions agree with TRBD1. V lost 3 bases, J lost 8 bases, and 7 bases stayed unmatched. The CDR3 sequence is 15 residues long. Germline CDR1 and CDR2: ENHRY and SYGVKD. The CDR3 sequence is CAISDAGQGREKLFF. In DNA form, the CDR3 reads TGTGCCATCAGTGACGCGGGACAGGGACGCGAAAAACTGTTTTTT.

The V and J genes are TRBV2 and TRBJ1-2; TRBD1 might be the D (5 bases). The CDR3 runs to 14 residues. V dropped 4 bases and J dropped 8 bases, with 17 bases sitting between them. The germline V gene encodes CDR1 SNHLY and CDR2 FYNNEI. Written as DNA, the CDR3 is TGTGCCAGCAGTGGTCTGGGGGGGAGAGAAGGCTACACCTTC. It encodes CASSGLGGREGYTF. Full variable domain (rest looked up from reference TRBV2 and TRBJ1-2): EPEVTQTPSHQVTQMGQEVILRCVPISNHLYFYWYRQILGQKVEFLVSFYNNEISEKSEIFDDQFSVERPDGSNFTLKIRSTKLEDSAMYFCASSGLGGREGYTFGSGTRLTVV.